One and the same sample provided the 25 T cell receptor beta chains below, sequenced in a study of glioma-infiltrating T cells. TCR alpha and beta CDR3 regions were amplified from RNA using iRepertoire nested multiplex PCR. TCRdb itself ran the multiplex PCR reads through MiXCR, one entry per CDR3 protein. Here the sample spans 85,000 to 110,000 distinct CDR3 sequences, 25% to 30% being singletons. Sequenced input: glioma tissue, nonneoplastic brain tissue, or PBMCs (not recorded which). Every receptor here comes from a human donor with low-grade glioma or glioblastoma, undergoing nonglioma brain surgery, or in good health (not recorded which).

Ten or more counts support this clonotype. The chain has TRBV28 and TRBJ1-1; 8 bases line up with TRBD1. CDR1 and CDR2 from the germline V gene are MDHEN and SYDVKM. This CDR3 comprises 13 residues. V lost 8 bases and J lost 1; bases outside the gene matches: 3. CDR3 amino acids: CASLTGANTEAFF. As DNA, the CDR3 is TGTGCCAGCCTGACAGGGGCGAACACTGAAGCTTTCTTT.

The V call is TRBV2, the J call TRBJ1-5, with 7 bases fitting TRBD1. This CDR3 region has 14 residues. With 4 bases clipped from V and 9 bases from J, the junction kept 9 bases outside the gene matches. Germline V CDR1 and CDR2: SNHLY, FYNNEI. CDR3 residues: CASSGDSSEGPQHF. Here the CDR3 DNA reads TGTGCCAGCAGTGGGGACAGCTCTGAAGGGCCCCAGCATTTT. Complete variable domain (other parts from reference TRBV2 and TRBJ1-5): EPEVTQTPSHQVTQMGQEVILRCVPISNHLYFYWYRQILGQKVEFLVSFYNNEISEKSEIFDDQFSVERPDGSNFTLKIRSTKLEDSAMYFCASSGDSSEGPQHFGDGTRLSIL.

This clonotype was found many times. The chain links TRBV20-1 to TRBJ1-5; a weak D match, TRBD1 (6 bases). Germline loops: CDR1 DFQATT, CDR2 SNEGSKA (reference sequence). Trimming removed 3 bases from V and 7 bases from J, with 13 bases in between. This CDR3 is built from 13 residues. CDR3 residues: CSASSDRDQPQHF. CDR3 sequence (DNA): TGCAGTGCTAGTTCGGACAGAGACCAGCCCCAGCATTTT.

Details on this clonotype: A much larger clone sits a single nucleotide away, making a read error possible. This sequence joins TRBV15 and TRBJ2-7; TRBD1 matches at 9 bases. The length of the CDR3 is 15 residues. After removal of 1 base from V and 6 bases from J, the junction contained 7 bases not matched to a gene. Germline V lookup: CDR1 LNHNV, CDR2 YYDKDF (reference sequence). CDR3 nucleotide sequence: TGTGCCACCAGCAGAGGTACAGGGGGCGTGACCGAGCAGTACTTC. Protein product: CATSRGTGGVTEQYF.

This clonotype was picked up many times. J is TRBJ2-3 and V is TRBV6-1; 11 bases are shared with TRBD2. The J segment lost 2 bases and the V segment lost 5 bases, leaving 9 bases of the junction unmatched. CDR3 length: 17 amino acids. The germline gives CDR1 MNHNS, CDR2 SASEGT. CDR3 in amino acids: CASSSFLAGGLTDTQYF. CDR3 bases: TGTGCCAGCAGTTCCTTTCTAGCGGGGGGACTCACAGATACGCAGTATTTT.

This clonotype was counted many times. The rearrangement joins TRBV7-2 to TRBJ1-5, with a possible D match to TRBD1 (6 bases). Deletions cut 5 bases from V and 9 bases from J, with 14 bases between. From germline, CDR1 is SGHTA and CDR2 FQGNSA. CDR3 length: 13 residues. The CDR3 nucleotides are TGTGCCAGCAGCCTTAACAGGGAATCGCCCCAGCATTTT. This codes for CASSLNRESPQHF.

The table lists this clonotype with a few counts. This CDR3 reads CASTPRGNQPQHF. For the CDR3, the DNA is TGTGCCAGCACCCCCCGGGGCAATCAGCCCCAGCATTTT. J is TRBJ1-5 and V is TRBV12-3 or TRBV12-4; no clear D gene. The V end was cut by 7 bases, the J end by 2 bases, with 9 bases between. The CDR3 extends over 13 amino acids.

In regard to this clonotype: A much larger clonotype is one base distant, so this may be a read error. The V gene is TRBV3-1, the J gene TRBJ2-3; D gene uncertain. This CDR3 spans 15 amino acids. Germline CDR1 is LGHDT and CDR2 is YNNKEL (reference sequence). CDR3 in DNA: TGTGCCAGCAGCCAGACCCCTACGTTCACAGATACGCAGTGTTTT. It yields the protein CASSQTPTFTDTQCF.

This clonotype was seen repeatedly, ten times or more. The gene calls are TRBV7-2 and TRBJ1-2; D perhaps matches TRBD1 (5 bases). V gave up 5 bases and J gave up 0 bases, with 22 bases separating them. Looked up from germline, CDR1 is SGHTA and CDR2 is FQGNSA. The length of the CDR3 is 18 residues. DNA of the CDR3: TGTGCCAGCAGCCTCCTAGCCAGACAGCACTCAGCTAACTATGGCTACACCTTC. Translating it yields CASSLLARQHSANYGYTF.

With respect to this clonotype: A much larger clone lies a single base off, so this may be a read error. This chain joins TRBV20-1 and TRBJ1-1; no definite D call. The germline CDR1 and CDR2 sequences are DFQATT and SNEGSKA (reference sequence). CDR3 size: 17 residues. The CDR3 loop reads CSYTERMVGVMNTEAFF. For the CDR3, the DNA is TGCTCATACACCGAACGGATGGTCGGAGTCATGAACACTGAAGCTTTCTTT.

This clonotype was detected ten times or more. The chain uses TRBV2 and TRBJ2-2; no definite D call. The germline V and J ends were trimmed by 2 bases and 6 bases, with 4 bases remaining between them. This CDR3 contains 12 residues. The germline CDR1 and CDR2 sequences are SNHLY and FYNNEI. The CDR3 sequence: CASSEWAGELFF. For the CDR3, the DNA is TGTGCCAGCAGTGAATGGGCCGGGGAGCTGTTTTTT.

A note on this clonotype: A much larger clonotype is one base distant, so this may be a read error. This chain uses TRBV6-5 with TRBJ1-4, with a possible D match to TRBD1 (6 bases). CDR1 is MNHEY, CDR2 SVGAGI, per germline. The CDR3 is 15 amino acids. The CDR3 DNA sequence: TGTGCCAGCGGTTACTCGGGACACACTAATGAAAAACTGTTTTTT. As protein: CASGYSGHTNEKLFF.

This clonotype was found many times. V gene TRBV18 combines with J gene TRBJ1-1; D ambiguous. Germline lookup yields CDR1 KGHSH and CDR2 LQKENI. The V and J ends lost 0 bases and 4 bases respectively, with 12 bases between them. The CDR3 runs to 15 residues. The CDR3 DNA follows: TGTGCCAGCTCACCACCGTCCAAGATAGTCACTGAAGCTTTCTTT. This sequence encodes CASSPPSKIVTEAFF.

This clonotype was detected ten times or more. DNA of the CDR3: TGCAGTGCAAACCCCGGACAGGGTGGCACTGAAGCTTTCTTT. This gives the protein CSANPGQGGTEAFF. The chain couples TRBV20-1 to TRBJ1-1; TRBD1 agrees at 8 bases. This CDR3 is 14 amino acids long. With 6 bases clipped from V and 4 bases from J, the junction kept 10 bases outside the gene matches. Germline loops: CDR1 DFQATT, CDR2 SNEGSKA (reference sequence).

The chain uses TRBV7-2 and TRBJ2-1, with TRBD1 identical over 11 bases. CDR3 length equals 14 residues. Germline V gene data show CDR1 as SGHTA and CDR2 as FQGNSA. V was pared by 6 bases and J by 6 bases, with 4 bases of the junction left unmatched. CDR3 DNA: TGTGCCAGCAGGGCGGGACAGGGGGGCAATGAGCAGTTCTTC. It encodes CASRAGQGGNEQFF.

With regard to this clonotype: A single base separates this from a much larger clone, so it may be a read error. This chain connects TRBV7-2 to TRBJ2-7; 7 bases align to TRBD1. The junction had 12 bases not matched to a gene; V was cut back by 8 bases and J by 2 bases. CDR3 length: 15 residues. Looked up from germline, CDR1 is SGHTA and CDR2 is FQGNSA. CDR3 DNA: TGTGCCAGCGGCGTCGACAGGGCTCAAGCCTACGAGCAGTACTTC. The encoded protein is CASGVDRAQAYEQYF.

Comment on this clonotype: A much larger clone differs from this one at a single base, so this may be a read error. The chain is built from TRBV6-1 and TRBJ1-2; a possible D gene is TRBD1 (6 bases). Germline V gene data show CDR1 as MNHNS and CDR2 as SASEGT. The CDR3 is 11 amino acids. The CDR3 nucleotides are TGTGCCAGCTCTAGGGGGAGCGAGTTCGCCTTC. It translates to CASSRGSEFAF.

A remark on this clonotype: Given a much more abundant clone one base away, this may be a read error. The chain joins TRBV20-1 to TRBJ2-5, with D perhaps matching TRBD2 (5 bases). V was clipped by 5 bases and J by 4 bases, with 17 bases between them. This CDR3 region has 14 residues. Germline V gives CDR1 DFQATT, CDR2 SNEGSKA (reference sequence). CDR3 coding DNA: TGCAGTGCTCAACTAGAAGGGCGAACAGAGACCCAGTACTTC. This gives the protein CSAQLEGRTETQYF.

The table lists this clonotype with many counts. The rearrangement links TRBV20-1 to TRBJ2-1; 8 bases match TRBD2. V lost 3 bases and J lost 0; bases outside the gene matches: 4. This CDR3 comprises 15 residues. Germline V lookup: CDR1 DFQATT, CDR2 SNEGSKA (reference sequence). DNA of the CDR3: TGCAGTGCTAGGAGACTAGCGAACTCCTACAATGAGCAGTTCTTC. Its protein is CSARRLANSYNEQFF.

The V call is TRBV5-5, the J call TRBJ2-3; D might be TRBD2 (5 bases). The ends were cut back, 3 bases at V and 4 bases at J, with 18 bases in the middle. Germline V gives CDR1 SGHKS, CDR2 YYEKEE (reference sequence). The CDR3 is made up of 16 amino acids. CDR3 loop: CASSSLGITGADTQYF. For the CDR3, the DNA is TGTGCCAGCAGCTCGCTGGGGATCACCGGGGCAGATACGCAGTATTTT.

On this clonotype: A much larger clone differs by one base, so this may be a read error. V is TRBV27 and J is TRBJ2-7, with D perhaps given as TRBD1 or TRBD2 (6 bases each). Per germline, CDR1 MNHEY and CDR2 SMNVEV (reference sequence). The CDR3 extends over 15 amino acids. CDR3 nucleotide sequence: TGTGCCAGGAGTTACTCGATGGGGGGCCCCGGCGAGCAGTACTTC. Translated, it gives CARSYSMGGPGEQYF.

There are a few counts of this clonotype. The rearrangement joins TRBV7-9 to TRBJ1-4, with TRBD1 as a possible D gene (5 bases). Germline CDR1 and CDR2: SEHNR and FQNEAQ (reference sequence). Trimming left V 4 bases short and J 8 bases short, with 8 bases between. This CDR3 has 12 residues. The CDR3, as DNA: TGTGCCAGCAGCTGGGGGGAAGAAAAACTGTTTTTT. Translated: CASSWGEEKLFF.

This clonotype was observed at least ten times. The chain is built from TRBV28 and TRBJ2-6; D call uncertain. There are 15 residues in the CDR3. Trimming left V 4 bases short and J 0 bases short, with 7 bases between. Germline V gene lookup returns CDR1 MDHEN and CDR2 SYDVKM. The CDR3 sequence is CASSSTYSGANVLTF. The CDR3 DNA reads TGTGCCAGCAGTTCCACTTACTCTGGGGCCAACGTCCTGACTTTC. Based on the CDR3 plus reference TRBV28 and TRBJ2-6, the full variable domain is DVKVTQSSRYLVKRTGEKVFLECVQDMDHENMFWYRQDPGLGLRLIYFSYDVKMKEKGDIPEGYSVSREKKERFSLILESASTNQTSMYLCASSSTYSGANVLTFGAGSRLTVL.

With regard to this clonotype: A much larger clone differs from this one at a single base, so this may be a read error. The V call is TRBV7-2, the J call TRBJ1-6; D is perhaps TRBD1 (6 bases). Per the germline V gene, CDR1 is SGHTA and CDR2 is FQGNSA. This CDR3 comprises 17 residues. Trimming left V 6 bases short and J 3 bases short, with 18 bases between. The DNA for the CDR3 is TGTGCCAGCAGTAACACAGGGCGGAGGGGCTATAATTCACCCCTCCACTTT. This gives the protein CASSNTGRRGYNSPLHF.

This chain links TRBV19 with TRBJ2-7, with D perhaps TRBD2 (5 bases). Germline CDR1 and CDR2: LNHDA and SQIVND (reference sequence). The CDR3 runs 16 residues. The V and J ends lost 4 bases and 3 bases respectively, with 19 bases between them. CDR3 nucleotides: TGTGCCAGTAGTACTACTAGAGAAGGACGGGACTACGAGCAGTACTTC. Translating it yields CASSTTREGRDYEQYF.